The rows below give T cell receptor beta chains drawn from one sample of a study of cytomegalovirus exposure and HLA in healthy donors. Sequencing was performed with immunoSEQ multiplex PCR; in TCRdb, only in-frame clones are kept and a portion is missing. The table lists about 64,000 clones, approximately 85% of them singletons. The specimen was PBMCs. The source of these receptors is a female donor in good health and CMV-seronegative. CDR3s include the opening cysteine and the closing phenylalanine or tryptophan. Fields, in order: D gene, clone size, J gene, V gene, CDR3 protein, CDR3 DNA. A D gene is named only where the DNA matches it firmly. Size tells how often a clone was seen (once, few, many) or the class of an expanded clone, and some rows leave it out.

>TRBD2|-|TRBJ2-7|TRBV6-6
CASRGGLAESSYEQYF
TGTGCCAGCAGGGGCGGACTAGCGGAGAGCTCCTACGAGCAGTACTTC
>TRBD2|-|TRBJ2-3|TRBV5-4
CASSLTSGGATDTQYF
TGTGCCAGCAGCTTGACTAGCGGGGGGGCCACAGATACGCAGTATTTT
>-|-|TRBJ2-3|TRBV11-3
CASSFGGSTDTQYF
TGTGCCAGCAGCTTTGGCGGAAGCACAGATACGCAGTATTTT
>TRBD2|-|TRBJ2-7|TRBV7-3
CASSTSGTSRQYF
TGTGCCAGCAGCACGTCGGGGACTAGCCGGCAGTACTTC
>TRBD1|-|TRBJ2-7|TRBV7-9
CSSSLISGTVYEQYF
TGTTCCAGCAGCCTCATATCCGGGACAGTGTACGAGCAGTACTTC
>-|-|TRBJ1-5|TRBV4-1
CASSQVFSSNQPQHF
TGCGCCAGCAGCCAAGTATTCAGTAGCAATCAGCCCCAGCATTTT
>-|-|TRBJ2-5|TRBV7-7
CASSRGGWETQYF
TGTGCTAGCAGCCGAGGGGGTTGGGAGACCCAGTACTTC
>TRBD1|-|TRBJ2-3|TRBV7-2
CASSLHRGRSADTQYF
TGTGCCAGCAGCTTGCACAGGGGGCGGTCCGCAGATACGCAGTATTTT
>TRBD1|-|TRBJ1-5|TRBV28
CASSFAGTGDVGNQPQHF
TGTGCCAGCAGTTTCGCGGGGACAGGGGACGTCGGCAATCAGCCCCAGCATTTT
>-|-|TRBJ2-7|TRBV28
CASRPTGTLPYEQYF
TGTGCCAGCAGACCAACCGGGACACTTCCCTACGAGCAGTACTTC
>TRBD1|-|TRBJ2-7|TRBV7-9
CASSQGDRGAYEQYF
TGTGCCAGCAGCCAAGGGGACAGGGGTGCCTACGAGCAGTACTTC
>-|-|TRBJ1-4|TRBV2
CASRGGVGEKLFF
TGTGCCAGTAGGGGGGGGGTGGGTGAAAAACTGTTTTTT
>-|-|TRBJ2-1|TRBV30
CAWSAQLRAGSTNEQFF
TGTGCCTGGAGCGCCCAACTACGGGCGGGGAGTACCAATGAGCAGTTCTTC
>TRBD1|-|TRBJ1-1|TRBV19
CASSKGQGRFTEAFF
TGTGCCAGTAGTAAAGGACAGGGTAGGTTCACTGAAGCTTTCTTT
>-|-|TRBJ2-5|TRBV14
CASSKHGGTGETQYF
TGTGCCAGCAGCAAGCACGGGGGTACGGGAGAGACCCAGTACTTC
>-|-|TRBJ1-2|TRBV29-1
CSVRRGGDYGYTF
TGCAGCGTTCGTCGAGGGGGGGACTATGGCTACACCTTC
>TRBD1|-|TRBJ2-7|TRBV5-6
CASSLRTGGPRSSYEQYF
TGTGCCAGCAGCTTAAGGACAGGGGGTCCACGAAGCTCCTACGAGCAGTACTTC
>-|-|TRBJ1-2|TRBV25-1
CASSDPGTPSGGYTF
TGTGCCAGCAGTGACCCCGGGACACCCTCGGGTGGCTACACCTTC
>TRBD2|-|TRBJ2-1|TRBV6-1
CASSQGLADDEQFF
TGTGCCAGCAGTCAAGGACTAGCGGACGATGAGCAGTTCTTC
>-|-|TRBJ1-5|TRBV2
CASNWGLNQPQHF
TGTGCCAGCAATTGGGGGCTAAATCAGCCCCAGCATTTT
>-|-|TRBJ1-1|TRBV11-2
CASSLRSEAFF
TGTGCCAGCAGCTTAAGGAGTGAAGCTTTCTTT
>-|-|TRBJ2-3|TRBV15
CATSTGGQPTDTQYF
TGTGCCACCAGCACGGGGGGCCAGCCCACAGATACGCAGTATTTT
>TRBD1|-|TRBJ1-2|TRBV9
CASSVDWTGPYGYTF
TGTGCCAGCAGCGTAGACTGGACAGGGCCCTATGGCTACACCTTC
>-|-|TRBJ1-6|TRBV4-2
CASSPTGNAYNSPLHF
TGTGCCAGCAGCCCTACAGGGAACGCCTATAATTCACCCCTCCACTTT
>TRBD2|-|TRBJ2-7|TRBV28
CASSLGTSGSYEQYF
TGTGCCAGCAGTTTGGGGACTAGCGGATCCTACGAGCAGTACTTC
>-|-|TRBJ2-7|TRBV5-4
CASSEAGTITYEQYF
TGTGCCAGCAGCGAAGCCGGGACAATAACCTACGAGCAGTACTTC
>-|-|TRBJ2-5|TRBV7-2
CASSLERSETQYF
TGTGCCAGCAGCTTAGAACGGTCGGAGACCCAGTACTTC
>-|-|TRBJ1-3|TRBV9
CASSGLTSSGNTIYF
TGTGCCAGCAGCGGCCTTACAAGCTCTGGAAACACCATATATTTT
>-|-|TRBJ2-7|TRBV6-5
CASSYSRGSLSEQYF
TGTGCCAGCAGTTACTCACGGGGGAGCTTAAGCGAGCAGTACTTC
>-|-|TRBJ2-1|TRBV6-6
CASSNYNEQFF
TGTGCCAGCAGCAACTACAATGAGCAGTTCTTC
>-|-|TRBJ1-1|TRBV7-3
CASSFREGSTEAFF
TGTGCCAGCAGCTTCAGGGAAGGAAGCACTGAAGCTTTCTTT
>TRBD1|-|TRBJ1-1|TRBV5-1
CASSGRQGRTEAFF
TGCGCCAGCAGCGGCCGACAGGGACGCACTGAAGCTTTCTTT
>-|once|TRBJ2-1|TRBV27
CASRKPQYNEQFF
TGTGCCAGCAGGAAACCACAGTACAATGAGCAGTTCTTC